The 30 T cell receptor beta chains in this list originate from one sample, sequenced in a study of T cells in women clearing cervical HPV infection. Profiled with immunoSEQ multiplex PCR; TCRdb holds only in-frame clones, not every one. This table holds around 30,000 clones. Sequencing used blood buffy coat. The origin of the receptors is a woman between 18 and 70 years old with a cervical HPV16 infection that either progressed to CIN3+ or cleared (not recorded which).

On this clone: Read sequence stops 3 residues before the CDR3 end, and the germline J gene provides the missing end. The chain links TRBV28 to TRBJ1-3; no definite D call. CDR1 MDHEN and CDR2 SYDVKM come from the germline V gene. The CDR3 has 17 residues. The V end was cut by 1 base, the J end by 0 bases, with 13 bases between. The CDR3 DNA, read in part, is TGTGCCAGCAGTTTATCCTCGCCAGGCGTCTCTGGAAACACC. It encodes CASSLSSPGVSGNT. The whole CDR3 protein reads CASSLSSPGVSGNTIYF.

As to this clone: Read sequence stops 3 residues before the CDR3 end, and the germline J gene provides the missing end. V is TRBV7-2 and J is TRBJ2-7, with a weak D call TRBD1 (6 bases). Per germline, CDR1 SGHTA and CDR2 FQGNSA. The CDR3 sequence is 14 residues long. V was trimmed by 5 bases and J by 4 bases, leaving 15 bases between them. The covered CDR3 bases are TGTGCCAGCAGCCTCCCAGGGGAAGAGTACGAG. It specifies CASSLPGEEYE. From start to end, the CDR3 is CASSLPGEEYEQYF. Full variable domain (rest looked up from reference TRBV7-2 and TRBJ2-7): GAGVSQSPSNKVTEKGKDVELRCDPISGHTALYWYRQSLGQGLEFLIYFQGNSAPDKSGLPSDRFSAERTGGSVSTLTIQRTQQEDSAVYLCASSLPGEEYEQYFGPGTRLTVT.

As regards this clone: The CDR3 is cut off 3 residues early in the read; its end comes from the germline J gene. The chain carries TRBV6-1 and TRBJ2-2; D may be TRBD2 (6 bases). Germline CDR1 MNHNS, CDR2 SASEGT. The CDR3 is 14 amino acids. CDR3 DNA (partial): TGTGCCAGCAGTGAAGGGGGGGAGAGGGAAAAG. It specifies CASSEGGEREK. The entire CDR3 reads CASSEGGEREKLFF.

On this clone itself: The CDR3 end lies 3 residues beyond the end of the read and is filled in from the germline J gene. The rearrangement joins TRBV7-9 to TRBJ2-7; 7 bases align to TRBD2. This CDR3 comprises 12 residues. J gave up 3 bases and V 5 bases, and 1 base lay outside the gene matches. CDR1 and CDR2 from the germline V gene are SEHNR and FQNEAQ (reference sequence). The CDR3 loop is CASSRGDYEQYF. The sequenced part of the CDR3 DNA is TGTGCCAGCAGCCGGGGGGACTACGAG.

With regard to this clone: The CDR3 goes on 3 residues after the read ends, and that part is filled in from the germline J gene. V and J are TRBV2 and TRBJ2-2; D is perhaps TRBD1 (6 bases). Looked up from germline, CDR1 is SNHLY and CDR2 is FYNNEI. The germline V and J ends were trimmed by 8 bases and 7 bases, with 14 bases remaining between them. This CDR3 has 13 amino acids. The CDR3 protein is CASRTGRDGELFF. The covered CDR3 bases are TGTGCCAGCCGAACAGGGAGAGACGGGGAG.

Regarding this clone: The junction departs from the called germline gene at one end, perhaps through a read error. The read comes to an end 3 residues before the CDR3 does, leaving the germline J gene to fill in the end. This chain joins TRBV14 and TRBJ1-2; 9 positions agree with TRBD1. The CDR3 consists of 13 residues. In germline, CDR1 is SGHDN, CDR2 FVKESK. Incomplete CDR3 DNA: TGTGCCAGCAGGCGGACAGGGGCCAATGGG. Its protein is CASRRTGANG. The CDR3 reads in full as CASRRTGANGYTF. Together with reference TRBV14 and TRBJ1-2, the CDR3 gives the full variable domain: EAGVTQFPSHSVIEKGQTVTLRCDPISGHDNLYWYRRVMGKEIKFLLHFVKESKQDESGMPNNRFLAERTGGTYSTLKVQPAELEDSGVYFCASRRTGANGYTFGSGTRLTVV.

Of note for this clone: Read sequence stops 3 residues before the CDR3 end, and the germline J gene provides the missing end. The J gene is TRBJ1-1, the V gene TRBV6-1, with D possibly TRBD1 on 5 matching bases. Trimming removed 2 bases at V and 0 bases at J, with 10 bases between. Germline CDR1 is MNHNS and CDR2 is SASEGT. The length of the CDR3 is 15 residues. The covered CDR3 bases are TGTGCCAGCAGTGAACTCCGGGGGGTGAACACTGAA. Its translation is CASSELRGVNTE. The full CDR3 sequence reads CASSELRGVNTEAFF.

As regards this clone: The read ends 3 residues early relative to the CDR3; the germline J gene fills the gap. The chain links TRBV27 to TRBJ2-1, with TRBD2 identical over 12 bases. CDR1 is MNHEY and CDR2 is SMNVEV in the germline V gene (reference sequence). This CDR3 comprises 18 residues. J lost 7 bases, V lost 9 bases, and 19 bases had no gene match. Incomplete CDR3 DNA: TGTGCCAGTTCCGAGACTAGCGGGAGTCTGATATTCAAAAATGAG. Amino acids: CASSETSGSLIFKNE. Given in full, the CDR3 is CASSETSGSLIFKNEQFF.

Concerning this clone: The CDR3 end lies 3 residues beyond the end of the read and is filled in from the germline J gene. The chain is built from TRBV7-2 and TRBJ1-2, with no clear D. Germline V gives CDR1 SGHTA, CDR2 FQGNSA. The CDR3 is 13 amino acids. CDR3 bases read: TGTGCCAGCAGCTTATCTATAGAAGATGAC. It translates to CASSLSIEDD. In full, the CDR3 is CASSLSIEDDYTF. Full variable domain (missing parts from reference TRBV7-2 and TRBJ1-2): GAGVSQSPSNKVTEKGKDVELRCDPISGHTALYWYRQSLGQGLEFLIYFQGNSAPDKSGLPSDRFSAERTGGSVSTLTIQRTQQEDSAVYLCASSLSIEDDYTFGSGTRLTVV.

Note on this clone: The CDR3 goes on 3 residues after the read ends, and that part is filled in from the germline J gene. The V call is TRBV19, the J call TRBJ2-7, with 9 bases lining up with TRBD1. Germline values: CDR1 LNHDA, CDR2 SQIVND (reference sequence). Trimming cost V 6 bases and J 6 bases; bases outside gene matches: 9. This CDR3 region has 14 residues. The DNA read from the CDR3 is TGTGCCAGTAGCAAGGGACAGGGAATCGTCGAG. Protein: CASSKGQGIVE. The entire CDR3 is CASSKGQGIVEQYF.

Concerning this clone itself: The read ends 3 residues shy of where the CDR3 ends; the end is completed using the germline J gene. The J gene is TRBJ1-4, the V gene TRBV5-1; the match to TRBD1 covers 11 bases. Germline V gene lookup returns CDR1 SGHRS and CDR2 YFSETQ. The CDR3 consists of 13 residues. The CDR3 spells CASSSGTGGKLFF. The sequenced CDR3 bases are TGCGCCAGCAGTTCCGGGACAGGGGGTAAA.

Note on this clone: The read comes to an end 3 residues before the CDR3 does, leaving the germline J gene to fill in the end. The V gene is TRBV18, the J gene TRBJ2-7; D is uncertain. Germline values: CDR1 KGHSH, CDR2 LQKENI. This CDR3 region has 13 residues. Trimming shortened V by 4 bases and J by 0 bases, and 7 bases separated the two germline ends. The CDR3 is CASSQRSSYEQYF. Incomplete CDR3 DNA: TGTGCCAGCTCACAGCGAAGCTCCTACGAG.

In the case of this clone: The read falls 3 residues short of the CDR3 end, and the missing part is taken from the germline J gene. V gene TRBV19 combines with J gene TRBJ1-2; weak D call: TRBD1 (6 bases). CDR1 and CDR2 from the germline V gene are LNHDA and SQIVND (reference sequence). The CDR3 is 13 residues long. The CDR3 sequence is CASSIEERDIYTF. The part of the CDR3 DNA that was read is TGTGCCAGTAGTATAGAGGAAAGGGACATC.

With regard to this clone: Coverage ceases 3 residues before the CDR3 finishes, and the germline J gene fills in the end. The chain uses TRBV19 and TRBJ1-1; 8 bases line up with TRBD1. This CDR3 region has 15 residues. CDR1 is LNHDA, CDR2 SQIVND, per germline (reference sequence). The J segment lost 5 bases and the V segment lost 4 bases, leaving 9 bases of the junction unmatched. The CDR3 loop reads CASSRQGTLGTEAFF. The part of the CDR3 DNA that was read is TGTGCCAGTAGTAGACAGGGGACCCTGGGGACTGAA.

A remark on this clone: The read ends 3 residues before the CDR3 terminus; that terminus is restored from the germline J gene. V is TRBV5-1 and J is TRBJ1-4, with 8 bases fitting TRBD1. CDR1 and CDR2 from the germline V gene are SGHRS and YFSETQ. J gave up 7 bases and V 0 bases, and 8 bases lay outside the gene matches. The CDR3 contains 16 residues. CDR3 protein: CASSLDGQGDVEKLFF. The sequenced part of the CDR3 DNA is TGCGCCAGCAGCTTGGATGGACAGGGTGATGTTGAAAAA. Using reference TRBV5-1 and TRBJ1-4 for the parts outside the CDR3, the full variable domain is KAGVTQTPRYLIKTRGQQVTLSCSPISGHRSVSWYQQTPGQGLQFLFEYFSETQRNKGNFPGRFSGRQFSNSRSEMNVSTLELGDSALYLCASSLDGQGDVEKLFFGSGTQLSVL.

Partial CDR3 DNA: TGTGCCTGGAGTCAACAGAACTATGGC. This translates into CAWSQQNYG. The whole CDR3 is CAWSQQNYGYTF. The chain has TRBV30 and TRBJ1-2; D is unclear. The CDR3 extends 3 residues past the end of the read, so its final part is completed from the germline J gene. This CDR3 has 12 amino acids. Per germline, CDR1 GTSNPN and CDR2 SVGIG (reference sequence). The germline V and J ends were trimmed by 2 bases and 2 bases, with 6 bases remaining between them.

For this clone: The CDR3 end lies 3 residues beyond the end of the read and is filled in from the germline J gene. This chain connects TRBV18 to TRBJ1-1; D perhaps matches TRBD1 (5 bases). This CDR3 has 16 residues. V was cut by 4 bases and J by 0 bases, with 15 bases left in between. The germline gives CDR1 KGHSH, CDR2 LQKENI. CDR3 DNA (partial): TGTGCCAGCTCACTTCCCAATAGGGGTATGAACACTGAA. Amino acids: CASSLPNRGMNTE. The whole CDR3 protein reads CASSLPNRGMNTEAFF. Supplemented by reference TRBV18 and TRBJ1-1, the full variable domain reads NAGVMQNPRHLVRRRGQEARLRCSPMKGHSHVYWYRQLPEEGLKFMVYLQKENIIDESGMPKERFSAEFPKEGPSILRIQQVVRGDSAAYFCASSLPNRGMNTEAFFGQGTRLTVV.

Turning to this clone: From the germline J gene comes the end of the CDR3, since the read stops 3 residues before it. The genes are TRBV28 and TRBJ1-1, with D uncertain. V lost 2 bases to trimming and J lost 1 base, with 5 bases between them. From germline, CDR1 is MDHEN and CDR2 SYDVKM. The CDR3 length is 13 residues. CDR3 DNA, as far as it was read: TGTGCCAGCAGTTTAGGCGGGAACACTGAA. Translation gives CASSLGGNTE. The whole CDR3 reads CASSLGGNTEAFF.

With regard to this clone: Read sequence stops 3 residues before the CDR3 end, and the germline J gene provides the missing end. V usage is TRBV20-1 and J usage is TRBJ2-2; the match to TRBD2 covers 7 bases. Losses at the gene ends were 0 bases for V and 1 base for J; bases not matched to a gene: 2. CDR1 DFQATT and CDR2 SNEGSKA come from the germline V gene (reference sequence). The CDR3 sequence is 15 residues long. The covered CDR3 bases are TGCAGTGCTAGAGAGGCTAGCGGGAACACCGGGGAG. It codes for CSAREASGNTGE. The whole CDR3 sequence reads CSAREASGNTGELFF.

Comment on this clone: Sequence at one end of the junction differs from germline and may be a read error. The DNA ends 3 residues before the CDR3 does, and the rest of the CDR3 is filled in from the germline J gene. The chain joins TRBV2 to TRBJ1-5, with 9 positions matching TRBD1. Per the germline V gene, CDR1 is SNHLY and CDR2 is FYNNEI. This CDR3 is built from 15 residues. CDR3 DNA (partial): TGTGCCAGCACTGAACAGGGGGCGGACAATCAGCCC. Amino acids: CASTEQGADNQP. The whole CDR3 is CASTEQGADNQPQHF.

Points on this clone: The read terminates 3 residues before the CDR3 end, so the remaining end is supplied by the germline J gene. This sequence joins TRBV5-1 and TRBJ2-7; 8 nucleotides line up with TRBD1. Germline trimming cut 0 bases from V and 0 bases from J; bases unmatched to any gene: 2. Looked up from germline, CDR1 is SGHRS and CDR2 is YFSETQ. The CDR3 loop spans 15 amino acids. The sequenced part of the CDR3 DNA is TGCGCCAGCAGCTTGGTGGGACAGGTCTCCTACGAG. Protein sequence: CASSLVGQVSYE. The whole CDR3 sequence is CASSLVGQVSYEQYF.

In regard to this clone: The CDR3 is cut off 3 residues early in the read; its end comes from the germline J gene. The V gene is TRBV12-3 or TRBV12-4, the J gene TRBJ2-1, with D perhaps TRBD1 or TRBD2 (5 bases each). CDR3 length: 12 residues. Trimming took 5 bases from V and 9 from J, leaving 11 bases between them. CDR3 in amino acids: CASSPPGSEQFF. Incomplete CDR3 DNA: TGTGCCAGCAGTCCCCCAGGGAGTGAG.

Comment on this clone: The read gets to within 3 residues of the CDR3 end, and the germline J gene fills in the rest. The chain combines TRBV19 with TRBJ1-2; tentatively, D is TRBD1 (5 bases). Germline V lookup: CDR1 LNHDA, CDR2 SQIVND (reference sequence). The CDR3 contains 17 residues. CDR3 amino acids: CASSIGFQRGSSNDYTF. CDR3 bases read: TGTGCCAGTAGTATAGGGTTTCAGCGGGGGAGCTCCAATGAC.

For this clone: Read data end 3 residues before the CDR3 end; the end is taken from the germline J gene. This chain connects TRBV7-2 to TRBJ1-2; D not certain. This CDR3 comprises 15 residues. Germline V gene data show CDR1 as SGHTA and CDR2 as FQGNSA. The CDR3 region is CASSFRPSGTDTYTF. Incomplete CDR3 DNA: TGTGCCAGCAGCTTTAGGCCTAGCGGCACAGATACC. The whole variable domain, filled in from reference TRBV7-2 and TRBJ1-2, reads GAGVSQSPSNKVTEKGKDVELRCDPISGHTALYWYRQSLGQGLEFLIYFQGNSAPDKSGLPSDRFSAERTGGSVSTLTIQRTQQEDSAVYLCASSFRPSGTDTYTFGSGTRLTVV.

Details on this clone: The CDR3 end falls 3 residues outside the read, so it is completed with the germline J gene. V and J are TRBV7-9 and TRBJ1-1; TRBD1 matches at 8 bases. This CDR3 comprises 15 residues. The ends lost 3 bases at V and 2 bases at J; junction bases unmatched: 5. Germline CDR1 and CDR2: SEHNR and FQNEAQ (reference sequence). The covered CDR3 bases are TGTGCCAGCAGCTTCAGGGGGCGCGGTAACACTGAA. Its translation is CASSFRGRGNTE. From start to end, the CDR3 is CASSFRGRGNTEAFF.

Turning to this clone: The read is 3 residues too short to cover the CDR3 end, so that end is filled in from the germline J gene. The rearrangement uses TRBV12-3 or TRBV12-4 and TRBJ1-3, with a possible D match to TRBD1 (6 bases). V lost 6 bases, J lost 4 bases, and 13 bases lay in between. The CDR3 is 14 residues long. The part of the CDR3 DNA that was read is TGTGCCAGCAGCATGCAGGGGAGAGGAAACACC. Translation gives CASSMQGRGNT. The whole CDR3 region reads CASSMQGRGNTIYF.

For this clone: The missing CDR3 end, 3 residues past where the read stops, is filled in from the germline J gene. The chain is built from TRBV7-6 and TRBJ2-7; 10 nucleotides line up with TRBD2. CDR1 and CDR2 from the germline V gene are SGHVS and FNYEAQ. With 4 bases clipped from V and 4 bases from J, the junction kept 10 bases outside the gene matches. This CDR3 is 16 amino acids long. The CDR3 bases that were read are TGTGCCAGCAGCTCCGGACTAGCGGACCGATATTACGAG. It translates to CASSSGLADRYYE. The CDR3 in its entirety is CASSSGLADRYYEQYF.

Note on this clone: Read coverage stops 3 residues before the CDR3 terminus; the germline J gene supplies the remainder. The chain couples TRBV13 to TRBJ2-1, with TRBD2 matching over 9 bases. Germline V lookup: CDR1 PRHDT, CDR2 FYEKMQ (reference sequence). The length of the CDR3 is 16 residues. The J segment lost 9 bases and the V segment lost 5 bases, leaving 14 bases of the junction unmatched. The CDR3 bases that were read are TGTGCCAGCAGCCCCGTCCGAGCGGGGGGTCTTACTGAG. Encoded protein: CASSPVRAGGLTE. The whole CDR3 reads CASSPVRAGGLTEQFF.

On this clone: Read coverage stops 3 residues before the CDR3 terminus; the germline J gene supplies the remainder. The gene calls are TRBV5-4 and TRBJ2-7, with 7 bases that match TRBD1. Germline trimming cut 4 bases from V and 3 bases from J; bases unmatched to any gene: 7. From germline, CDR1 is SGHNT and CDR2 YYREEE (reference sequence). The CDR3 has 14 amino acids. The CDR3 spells CASSPQGSSYEQYF. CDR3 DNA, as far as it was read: TGTGCCAGCAGCCCACAGGGGTCTAGCTACGAG.

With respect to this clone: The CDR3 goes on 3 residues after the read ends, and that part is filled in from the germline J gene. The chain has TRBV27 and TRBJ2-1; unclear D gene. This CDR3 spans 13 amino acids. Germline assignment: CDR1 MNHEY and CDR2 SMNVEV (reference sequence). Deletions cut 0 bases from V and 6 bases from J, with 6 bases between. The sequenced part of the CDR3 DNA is TGTGCCAGCAGTTTATCTGCGGCCAATGAG. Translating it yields CASSLSAANE. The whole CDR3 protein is CASSLSAANEQFF.